Here is one TCR beta chain with its context. No antigen is known for it. No base-level quality is on record; no much larger clone is a single base apart. The library was generated by the immunoSEQ multiplex PCR assay. For the multiplex PCR, a mixture combining 60 forward primers for TCR Vbeta segments and 13 reverse primers for TCR Jbeta segments was used. A multiplex PCR assay on genomic DNA amplified the CDR3 region of rearranged TCR beta genes. The amplified TCR beta libraries were sequenced on the Illumina HiSeq System as 87-base-pair reads. Per the source publication's procedure: A later analysis tallied roughly 78 million unique TCR beta chains across the 666 repertoires, and about 12 million of those chains were shared by two or more donors. To remove PCR and sequencing errors, raw reads were error-corrected and collapsed into unique sequences using a nearest-neighbor algorithm that merged closely related sequences. CDR3 sequences were aligned to IMGT reference sequences to assign V, D and J gene segments. For a sequence to be retained, at least a six-nucleotide match to both a V gene segment and a J gene segment was required. Rearrangements were called productive when the CDR3 lacked stop codons and stayed in frame with V and J; all others were non-productive. Following IMGT convention, CDR3 was defined as the stretch from the second conserved V-encoded cysteine up to the conserved J-encoded phenylalanine. Sequences without an unambiguous match to a single V gene segment were excluded from the earlier analysis of over 500 of the donors. An earlier analysis of around 600 of the donors classified V segments as functional when productive rearrangements were above 56.7% and as segregating when the standard deviation between donors was above 5%. A statistical classification framework was developed to diagnose cytomegalovirus status using the catalog of TCR beta chain sequences. A later analysis assigned V and J genes by comparing TCR nucleotide sequences with IMGT/GENE-DB human TR gene sequences. Using the TCRdist pipeline, a later analysis assigned CDR3 sequences along with most-parsimonious VDJ recombination scenarios. In a later analysis, each TCR beta chain was defined by its CDR3 amino acid sequence together with its V-gene family, and reads lacking a unique V-gene family were excluded. A later analysis removed 592 highly shared, low-generation-probability nucleotide sequences to deal with suspected cross-contamination and a sequencing artifact. In a later analysis, a clonal expansion index for each public chain was calculated from normalized within-repertoire ranks of inferred template counts. In a later analysis, generation probabilities were computed with a VDJ recombination model fitted to out-of-frame rearrangements, and the resulting probabilities were checked against IGoR. In a later analysis, TCR-TCR, TCR-HLA and TCR-CMV co-occurrence was scored with hypergeometric tests, and a repertoire-size bias correction was applied to TCR pairs. A later analysis estimated false discovery rates by permuting HLA or CMV assignments 20 times. In a later analysis, co-occurring TCRs were grouped with DBSCAN, and TCRdist sequence similarity was added when clustering was performed within HLA-allele-positive subsets. Co-occurrence clustering excluded repertoires with fewer than 30,000 or more than 120,000 public chains, plus five with anomalous nucleotide sharing. TCRdb holds this immuneACCESS table with in-frame rearrangements only. Some clones are missing; in checked studies, unresolved V genes explain under half, and the rest has no known cause. Clone size and V and J calls were adopted from that table, with D and trimming inferred from the DNA. A total of approximately 150,000 clones appear in this sample, 65% to 85% of them only once. Roughly 7% of the sample comes from the top ten.

This specimen comes from a study of cytomegalovirus exposure and HLA in healthy donors (dated by TCRdb to the late 2010s). Context from the whole study: An earlier analysis of around 600 of the donors reported 250 to 300 Gb of sequence data and around 120 million unique TCR beta sequences from about 200 million T cells. Across 398 genotyped donors of the cohort, an average of about 240,000 unique TCR beta nucleotide sequences per donor were sequenced, and around 19% of those sequences were non-productive. Among the 398 genotyped donors, around 81% belonged to the genetic ancestry cluster associated with self-reported Caucasian donors. To predict cytomegalovirus infection status, the study brought together high-throughput TCR immunosequencing, statistical association of individual TCRs with disease status, and machine learning. Four to six DR-DQ haplotypes were handled as single units for association and clustering because linkage in the cohort was strong. The study aimed to test whether signatures of past pathogen exposure could be identified by cataloging public T cell receptors. The study profiled the T cell repertoires of hundreds of subjects by immunosequencing and related them to cytomegalovirus serostatus. In a later genetic analysis, genome-wide SNP genotypes for about 60% of the 666 donors were used, and that subset was treated as a discovery cohort. Every discovery cohort repertoire had been produced on one sequencing platform. HLA typing covered class I and class II loci at four-digit resolution. Alongside the repertoire data, information on donor age, sex, ethnicity and CMV serostatus was compiled. Along with the roughly 670-subject first cohort, a separate validation cohort of 120 different subjects was used. Typing coverage differed by locus: A, B, C, DRB1 and DQB1 were typed in roughly 620-640 donors, DQA1 in 522, DPA1 in 600 to 610, and DPB1 in 450 to 480. About 300 gigabases of sequencing data and roughly 90 million unique TCR sequences were included in an early release covering 500 to 750 HLA-typed donors. A later analysis re-analyzed previously published TCR beta repertoires from 600 to 850 donors and added high-resolution HLA genotyping to study TCR occurrence patterns. To decide whether each TCR beta V gene segment behaved as functional or pseudogenic, an earlier analysis of approximately 620 of the donors relied on high-throughput TCR beta sequencing. In the later analysis, no new phenotypic data were used to find candidate immune exposures; instead, reliance was placed on TCR beta sequences and their occurrence across donors.

In total, 666 healthy bone marrow donors made up the cohort. All cohort members were sampled while nominally healthy, although unrecorded immune exposures were likely present. The donor was CMV seropositive and belonged to the group of more than 250 seropositive cohort members. Each donor provided a peripheral blood sample, and peripheral blood mononuclear cells were used for TCR beta sequencing. Genomic DNA extraction from the blood cell samples was performed with the Qiagen DNeasy Blood Extraction Kit. The investigation overall reported the following: A total of 164 TCR beta chains were listed by the study as associated with cytomegalovirus. According to a later analysis, parvovirus B19, influenza, CMV and Epstein-Barr virus appeared linked to several top co-occurrence clusters. The only immune exposure information available for the cohort was CMV serostatus. In a later analysis, the rate of TCR association differed among HLA loci, with DRB1 alleles having the most associated TCRs and HLA-C alleles having the fewest. Strong co-occurrence of HLA alleles, especially DR and DQ, made assigning TCR associations to individual alleles difficult. Because counts were too low, roughly 16 rarely observed V segments, including chromosome 9 orphons, were left out of the earlier analysis of approximately 580 of the donors. Three of the identified cytomegalovirus-associated TCR beta chains were confirmed in vitro to be specific for cytomegalovirus antigens. Most TCR sequences were observed very rarely across donors, whereas some public TCRs were present in many individuals. In this cohort, only TCR beta chains were sequenced, and detectable features were limited by the absence of alpha or paired-chain data. Linkage disequilibrium might explain the correlated functional status among segregating V segments, but an unknown experimental factor could not be ruled out. A cluster of highly shared sequence variants was judged likely to represent a technical artifact of the sequencing pipeline. In a later genetic analysis, a missense DCLRE1C variant was associated with V-gene and J-gene trimming of TCR beta chains, and the association was replicated in an independent cohort. According to a later analysis, most CMV-associated TCR beta chains appeared to be HLA-restricted, and the HLA associations seemed to be driven largely by CMV exposure. An earlier analysis of some 560 of the donors showed that most TCR beta V segments appeared in productive rearrangements either about 87% or about 30% of the time, which broadly matched IMGT annotations. A further reported finding was that TCR beta sequences accurately predicted the HLA-A and HLA-B alleles for most subjects in the first cohort. Roughly uniform sequencing depth across donors was assumed in presence/absence analyses, although this assumption may not hold. A later analysis associated around 16,000 TCR beta sequences with specific HLA alleles at a false discovery rate of 0.05. Cytomegalovirus status was reported to be diagnosed by the classifier with high specificity and sensitivity in both the original and validation cohorts. In a later analysis, HLA-associated TCR beta chains showed more clonal expansion and lower generation probabilities than non-associated chains that were equally common. Compared with the roughly 720-donor mean, donors in an Asian-associated ancestry cluster had fewer N-insertions in productive TCRs, according to a later genetic analysis. The authors suggested that the approach could potentially be generalized to other disease states and immunological phenotypes. Because some donors lacked HLA typing at each locus, the association tests relied only on the typed subset.

This clonotype was sampled from a woman between 35 and 50 years old in good health and CMV-seropositive. The specimen was PBMCs.

CDR3 loop: CASSQLAGARETQYF. The nucleotides read TGTGCCAGCAGCCAGTTAGCGGGGGCGAGGGAGACCCAGTACTTC. This chain is built from TRBV4-2 and TRBJ2-5, and 9 junctional nucleotides match TRBD2. The CDR3 spans 15 residues, from the cysteine through the phenylalanine. Of the read, only the CDR3 DNA is kept; its 45 bases are in frame from base 1. V is pruned by 3 bases and J by 5 bases, leaving 7 bases of the junction without a gene match. CDR1 is given as LGHNA and CDR2 as YNFKEQ, both from the germline V gene.